The 25 T cell receptor beta chains presented below share a single source sample, sequenced in a study of CD8+ T cells in alopecia areata. Documented treatment: oral pan-JAK inhibitor, 5-10 mg twice daily. RNA extraction and reverse transcription yielded cDNA as sequencing template. Some clones are missing from TCRdb's copy, which holds only in-frame ones; the method was immunoSEQ multiplex PCR. The table has more than 90,000 clones, about three fifths seen once; the top ten hold 30%. The sequenced sample was CD8+ T cells sorted from blood, obtained at week 4, from a patient treated with tofacitinib. The source is a human donor with alopecia areata.

This clone was seen a few times. The chain couples TRBV28 to TRBJ2-1; 7 bases agree with TRBD1. Germline V lookup: CDR1 MDHEN, CDR2 SYDVKM. The CDR3 extends over 13 amino acids. The V and J ends lost 6 bases and 8 bases, in that order; junction bases with no gene match: 7. DNA of the CDR3: TGTGCCAGCAGACCCACAGGGGCAGATGAGCAGTTCTTC. This codes for CASRPTGADEQFF.

This chain joins TRBV7-2 and TRBJ1-2; D is possibly TRBD1 (6 bases). Per germline, CDR1 SGHTA and CDR2 FQGNSA. The CDR3 totals 16 residues. V lost 7 bases to trimming and J lost 1 base, with 19 bases between them. In DNA form, the CDR3 reads TGTGCCAGCAACAAGAACAGGGATTCCCTTAACTATGGCTACACCTTC. It encodes CASNKNRDSLNYGYTF.

The J gene is TRBJ1-5, the V gene TRBV18; the D is unclear. The V end was cut by 3 bases, the J end by 1 base, with 13 bases between. This CDR3 spans 16 amino acids. CDR1 is KGHSH, CDR2 LQKENI, per germline. DNA of the CDR3: TGTGCCAGCTCACCTTCTGCTGGGGTAAGCAATCAGCCCCAGCATTTT. Translating gives CASSPSAGVSNQPQHF.

The chain couples TRBV2 to TRBJ2-7; 8 bases are a match to TRBD1. The junction had 15 bases not matched to a gene; V was cut back by 6 bases and J by 2 bases. CDR1 and CDR2 (germline): SNHLY, FYNNEI. The CDR3 has 17 residues. CDR3 nucleotide sequence: TGTGCCAGCAGAACCGGGACAGGTGATCGGCGGACCTACGAGCAGTACTTC. Protein product: CASRTGTGDRRTYEQYF. The full variable domain, its missing parts supplied by reference TRBV2 and TRBJ2-7, is EPEVTQTPSHQVTQMGQEVILRCVPISNHLYFYWYRQILGQKVEFLVSFYNNEISEKSEIFDDQFSVERPDGSNFTLKIRSTKLEDSAMYFCASRTGTGDRRTYEQYFGPGTRLTVT.

A remark on this clone: This CDR3 is also generated by other DNA sequences in the sample. V usage is TRBV30 and J usage is TRBJ1-5; D is unclear. The length of the CDR3 is 13 residues. CDR1 GTSNPN and CDR2 SVGIG come from the germline V gene (reference sequence). Trimming cost V 0 bases and J 4 bases, with 7 bases left between them. The CDR3 DNA reads as TGTGCCTGGAGTGTAGAGGGAAATCAGCCCCAGCATTTT. Encoded protein: CAWSVEGNQPQHF.

This clone has just a few counts. The CDR3 loop reads CAWNAGLAVYTDTQYF. The CDR3 DNA sequence: TGTGCCTGGAACGCCGGACTAGCGGTTTACACAGATACGCAGTATTTT. The V and J genes are TRBV30 and TRBJ2-3; 10 bases agree with TRBD2. Germline lookup yields CDR1 GTSNPN and CDR2 SVGIG (reference sequence). This CDR3 has 16 amino acids. Trimming took 4 bases from V and 2 from J; bases not matched to a gene: 9.

This clone was counted a few times. The V gene is TRBV29-1, the J gene TRBJ1-1; TRBD1 might be the D (5 bases). Germline V gene sequence: CDR1 SQVTM, CDR2 ANQGSEA. Deletions cut 8 bases from V and 3 bases from J, with 16 bases between. The CDR3 consists of 13 residues. CDR3 protein: CSSEKGQDTEAFF. Written as DNA, the CDR3 is TGCAGCTCAGAAAAGGGGCAAGACACTGAAGCTTTCTTT.

CDR3 sequence: CAWSVQSEQFF. DNA for the CDR3: TGTGCCTGGAGTGTACAAAGTGAGCAGTTCTTC. The V and J genes are TRBV30 and TRBJ2-1; D not resolved. The CDR3 runs to 11 residues. V lost 0 bases and J 9 bases, leaving 6 bases between the germline ends. Germline CDR1 reads GTSNPN; CDR2 reads SVGIG (reference sequence).

This chain links TRBV27 with TRBJ2-7; 9 nucleotides line up with TRBD1. Germline V lookup: CDR1 MNHEY, CDR2 SMNVEV (reference sequence). The ends lost 6 bases at V and 3 bases at J; junction bases unmatched: 6. This CDR3 has 14 residues. As DNA, the CDR3 is TGTGCCAGCAGCCGGGACAGGGTCCACTACGAGCAGTACTTC. Protein product: CASSRDRVHYEQYF.

This clone was seen a single time. The rearrangement links TRBV2 to TRBJ2-1; 7 nucleotides agree with TRBD2. Germline CDR1 and CDR2: SNHLY and FYNNEI. The CDR3 covers 16 residues. With V trimmed by 4 bases and J by 4 bases, 10 bases remained unmatched. In nucleotides, the CDR3 is TGTGCCAGCAGTGCAGTCGGGGGGACTTTATACAATGAGCAGTTCTTC. Residues: CASSAVGGTLYNEQFF.

In its sample, this clone was seen a few times. J is TRBJ2-1 and V is TRBV7-9; no clear D. Trimming removed 5 bases from V and 6 bases from J, with 20 bases in between. The CDR3 is made up of 16 amino acids. The germline gives CDR1 SEHNR, CDR2 FQNEAQ (reference sequence). The CDR3 DNA reads TGTGCCAGCAGCCTTACACCAACCTCCGGGCCCAATGAGCAGTTCTTC. It encodes CASSLTPTSGPNEQFF.

The gene calls are TRBV29-1 and TRBJ2-5, with 8 bases fitting TRBD2. Germline lookup yields CDR1 SQVTM and CDR2 ANQGSEA. Trimming removed 2 bases from V and 0 bases from J; junction bases left unmatched: 5. The CDR3 loop spans 15 amino acids. CDR3 nucleotides: TGCAGCGTTGAACCAACACTAGCGGACCAAGAGACCCAGTACTTC. Amino acids: CSVEPTLADQETQYF.

The chain carries TRBV2 and TRBJ2-1; 7 bases match TRBD1. The CDR3 is 14 residues long. Germline CDR1 SNHLY, CDR2 FYNNEI. With 6 bases clipped from V and 5 bases from J, the junction kept 7 bases outside the gene matches. This CDR3 reads CASRETGPNNEQFF. In DNA form, the CDR3 reads TGTGCCAGCAGAGAGACAGGGCCCAACAATGAGCAGTTCTTC.

V and J are TRBV30 and TRBJ2-3; the match to TRBD1 covers 9 bases. Looked up from germline, CDR1 is GTSNPN and CDR2 is SVGIG (reference sequence). The CDR3 sequence is 15 residues long. After removal of 4 bases from V and 3 bases from J, the junction contained 8 bases not matched to a gene. Here the CDR3 reads CAWNGGTGSTDTQYF. CDR3 DNA sequence: TGTGCCTGGAACGGAGGGACAGGGTCGACAGATACGCAGTATTTT.

This chain links TRBV30 with TRBJ2-1; D ambiguous. V was trimmed by 3 bases and J by 8 bases, leaving 17 bases between them. The germline V gene has CDR1 GTSNPN and CDR2 SVGIG (reference sequence). The CDR3 is 14 residues long. The chain's CDR3 is CAWSRGVSMDEQFF. DNA of the CDR3: TGTGCCTGGAGCCGTGGGGTCTCTATGGATGAGCAGTTCTTC.

Comments on this clone: Other DNA sequences in this sample translate to the same CDR3. This sequence joins TRBV5-1 and TRBJ1-1; no reliable D call. Trimming pared 0 bases from V and 5 bases from J, leaving 5 bases between. CDR1 is SGHRS and CDR2 is YFSETQ in the germline V gene. This CDR3 has 12 amino acids. As DNA, the CDR3 is TGCGCCAGCAGCTTGGAGGGAACTGAAGCTTTCTTT. Its translation is CASSLEGTEAFF.

The chain uses TRBV15 and TRBJ2-6; D possibly matches TRBD1 or TRBD2 (5 bases each). V gave up 9 bases and J gave up 1 base, with 13 bases separating them. The length of the CDR3 is 15 residues. The germline V gene encodes CDR1 LNHNV and CDR2 YYDKDF (reference sequence). CDR3 in amino acids: CATGSDRSGANVLTF. As DNA, the CDR3 is TGTGCCACAGGGAGCGACAGATCTGGGGCCAACGTCCTGACTTTC.

This clone was found a few times. V and J are TRBV29-1 and TRBJ2-7, with D possibly matching TRBD2 (5 bases). The CDR3 is 13 residues long. The V end lost 4 bases, the J end lost 5 bases, and 15 bases lay between the germline ends. Germline V gene lookup returns CDR1 SQVTM and CDR2 ANQGSEA. The CDR3 nucleotides are TGCAGCGTTGTGGACGGGGTTGCGGACGAGCAGTACTTC. Protein: CSVVDGVADEQYF.

To note about this clone: A much larger clone differs by one base, so this may be a read error. The V call is TRBV30, the J call TRBJ2-2; the D gene is possibly TRBD1 (6 bases). There are 15 residues in the CDR3. With 8 bases removed from V and 5 bases from J, the gap between germline ends came to 21 bases. Germline values: CDR1 GTSNPN, CDR2 SVGIG (reference sequence). Here the CDR3 DNA reads TGTGCCAGCAGCCTATCCGGGACACAGACCGGGGAGCTGTTTTTT. This translates into CASSLSGTQTGELFF.

The V gene is TRBV7-8, the J gene TRBJ2-4; D not certain. CDR1 and CDR2 (germline): SGHVS, FQNEAQ. CDR3 length: 15 residues. V dropped 5 bases and J dropped 0 bases, with 11 bases sitting between them. The CDR3 is CASSDPRLAKNIQYF. The DNA for the CDR3 is TGTGCCAGCAGCGACCCACGCCTAGCCAAAAACATTCAGTACTTC.

This chain connects TRBV27 to TRBJ1-2; D is possibly TRBD1 (6 bases). This CDR3 is 14 amino acids long. The V gene lost 3 bases and the J gene lost 6 bases, with 14 bases spanning the gap. CDR1 is MNHEY and CDR2 is SMNVEV in the germline V gene (reference sequence). The chain's CDR3 is CASSFRLQGNGYTF. In DNA, the CDR3 is TGTGCCAGCAGTTTCCGGCTACAGGGAAATGGCTACACCTTC.

This clone was detected once. The CDR3 DNA is TGTGCCAGCAGGGAAGGAGGCGTAAACGAAAAACTGTTTTTT. Translating it yields CASREGGVNEKLFF. V usage is TRBV13 and J usage is TRBJ1-4; D is ambiguous. The V gene lost 6 bases and the J gene lost 8 bases, with 16 bases spanning the gap. The CDR3 is 14 residues long. Germline loops: CDR1 PRHDT, CDR2 FYEKMQ (reference sequence).

The DNA of the CDR3 is TGTGCCAGCAGCAACTTGCGGGGGGCCCGAATCACCGGGGAGCTGTTTTTT. Encoded protein: CASSNLRGARITGELFF. The chain combines TRBV7-3 with TRBJ2-2; 8 bases are a match to TRBD2. The V gene end was trimmed by 5 bases and the J gene end by 4 bases; junction bases not matched to a gene: 12. CDR1 SGHTA and CDR2 FQGTGA come from the germline V gene. The CDR3 extends over 17 amino acids.

This chain joins TRBV13 and TRBJ2-5, with 10 bases lining up with TRBD1. Per germline, CDR1 PRHDT and CDR2 FYEKMQ (reference sequence). The length of the CDR3 is 15 residues. The junction had 4 bases not matched to a gene; V was cut back by 5 bases and J by 1 base. This CDR3 is CASSLRDRGQETQYF. DNA of the CDR3: TGTGCCAGCAGCCTCCGGGACAGGGGCCAAGAGACCCAGTACTTC.

The count of this clone is one. The V and J genes are TRBV30 and TRBJ1-1, with D perhaps TRBD1 (5 bases). This CDR3 comprises 14 residues. Trimming cost V 0 bases and J 7 bases, with 15 bases left between them. Germline loops: CDR1 GTSNPN, CDR2 SVGIG (reference sequence). The chain's CDR3 is CAWSVLAGSDEAFF. The CDR3, as DNA: TGTGCCTGGAGTGTATTGGCAGGGTCTGATGAAGCTTTCTTT. Full variable domain (missing parts from reference TRBV30 and TRBJ1-1): SQTIHQWPATLVQPVGSPLSLECTVEGTSNPNLYWYRQAAGRGLQLLFYSVGIGQISSEVPQNLSASRPQDRQFILSSKKLLLSDSGFYLCAWSVLAGSDEAFFGQGTRLTVV.